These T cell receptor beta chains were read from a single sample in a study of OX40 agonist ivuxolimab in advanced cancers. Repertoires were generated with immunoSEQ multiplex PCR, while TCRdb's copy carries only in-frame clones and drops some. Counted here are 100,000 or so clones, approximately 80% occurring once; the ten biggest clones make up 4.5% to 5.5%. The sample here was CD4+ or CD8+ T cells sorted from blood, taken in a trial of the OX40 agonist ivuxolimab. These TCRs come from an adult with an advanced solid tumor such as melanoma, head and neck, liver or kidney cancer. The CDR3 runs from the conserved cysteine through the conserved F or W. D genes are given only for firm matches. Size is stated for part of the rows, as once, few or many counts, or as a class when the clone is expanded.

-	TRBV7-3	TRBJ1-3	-	TGTGCCAGCAGCTTAGGGAGAATTCTGTCCCCTGGAAACACCATATATTTT	CASSLGRILSPGNTIYF
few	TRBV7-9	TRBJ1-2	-	TGTGCCAGCAGCGTCACAGCTGGCTATGGCTACACCTTC	CASSVTAGYGYTF
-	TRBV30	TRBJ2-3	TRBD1	TGTGCCTGGAGTTCAGGACAGGGGGCTAGCACAGATACGCAGTATTTT	CAWSSGQGASTDTQYF
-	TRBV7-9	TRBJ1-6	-	TGTGCCAGCAGCTTAGACAGCGCTTATAATTCACCCCTCCACTTT	CASSLDSAYNSPLHF
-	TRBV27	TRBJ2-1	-	TGTGCCAGCAGTTGGGTGGGGGCAAGGGATGAGCAGTTCTTC	CASSWVGARDEQFF
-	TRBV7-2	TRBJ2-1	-	TGTGCCAGCAGCTTAGCTGGGAGGTCCTACAATGAGCAGTTCTTC	CASSLAGRSYNEQFF
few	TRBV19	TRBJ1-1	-	TGTGCCAGTAGTATAGACACCAACAGGGTTGGCACTGAAGCTTTCTTT	CASSIDTNRVGTEAFF
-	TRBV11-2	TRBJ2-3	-	TGTGCCAGCAGCTTAAACACAGATACGCAGTATTTT	CASSLNTDTQYF
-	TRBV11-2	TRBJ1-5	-	TGTGCCAGCAGCTCCGCAGGGAATAATCAGCCCCAGCATTTT	CASSSAGNNQPQHF
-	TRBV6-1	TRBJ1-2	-	TGTGCCAGCAGTGAAAACTATGGCTACACCTTC	CASSENYGYTF